The 26 T cell receptor beta chains in this list originate from one sample, sequenced in a study of read filtering for tumor transcriptome and immune sequencing. Molecular barcoded adaptors covering alpha/delta and beta/gamma chains were used on 400 ng RNA. In TCRdb, the reads were re-called with MiXCR into one record per CDR3 protein. The sample includes more than 100,000 distinct CDR3 sequences, 10% to 15% of them seen just once. The material sequenced was a population of CD138-negative cells sorted from bone marrow. The receptors derive from a donor at least 40 years old with multiple myeloma.

The CDR3 nucleotides are TGTGCCAGTAGTGCGGGACAGGGGGTCGGAGATACGCAGTATTTT. Its translation is CASSAGQGVGDTQYF. The chain employs TRBV19 and TRBJ2-3, with 11 nucleotides matching TRBD1. The CDR3 has 15 residues. The trim removed 5 bases at V and 5 bases at J, leaving 6 bases unmatched. Germline loops: CDR1 LNHDA, CDR2 SQIVND (reference sequence). The whole variable domain, remainder taken from reference TRBV19 and TRBJ2-3, is DGGITQSPKYLFRKEGQNVTLSCEQNLNHDAMYWYRQDPGQGLRLIYYSQIVNDFQKGDIAEGYSVSREKKESFPLTVTSAQKNPTAFYLCASSAGQGVGDTQYFGPGTRLTVL.

There are many counts of this clonotype. J is TRBJ2-2 and V is TRBV6-2 or TRBV6-3; 9 bases match TRBD2. Losses at the gene ends were 5 bases for V and 4 bases for J; bases not matched to a gene: 11. This CDR3 region has 17 residues. Germline CDR1 is MNHEY and CDR2 is SVGEGT. In nucleotides, the CDR3 is TGTGCCAGCAGTCCCCGGGGTAGCGGGAGACTCACCGGGGAGCTGTTTTTT. Its protein is CASSPRGSGRLTGELFF.

This clonotype was recorded many times. The chain links TRBV20-1 to TRBJ1-5; D perhaps matches TRBD1 (6 bases). Germline V gene lookup returns CDR1 DFQATT and CDR2 SNEGSKA (reference sequence). The V gene lost 0 bases and the J gene lost 4 bases, with 10 bases spanning the gap. The CDR3 consists of 14 residues. CDR3 residues: CSARETTGNQPQHF. The CDR3, as DNA: TGCAGTGCTAGAGAGACGACAGGTAATCAGCCCCAGCATTTT.

The table lists this clonotype with many counts. V is TRBV5-1 and J is TRBJ1-6, with 8 bases fitting TRBD1. V lost 0 bases, J lost 19 bases, and 12 bases stayed unmatched. Germline V CDR1 and CDR2: SGHRS, YFSETQ. The length of the CDR3 is 14 residues. The CDR3: CASSLAAAPGGLHF. CDR3 nucleotide sequence: TGCGCCAGCAGCTTGGCAGCAGCCCCAGGGGGCCTGCACTTT. The variable domain in full, completed from reference TRBV5-1 and TRBJ1-6, reads KAGVTQTPRYLIKTRGQQVTLSCSPISGHRSVSWYQQTPGQGLQFLFEYFSETQRNKGNFPGRFSGRQFSNSRSEMNVSTLELGDSALYLCASSLAAAPGGLHFGNGTRLTVT.

This clonotype was picked up a small number of times. This may stem from a read error, because a much larger clone lies one nucleotide away. The J gene is TRBJ2-3, the V gene TRBV20-1; weak D call: TRBD2 (5 bases). V lost 3 bases and J 4 bases, leaving 23 bases between the germline ends. There are 17 residues in the CDR3. Looked up from germline, CDR1 is DFQATT and CDR2 is SNEGSKA (reference sequence). The DNA of the CDR3 is TGCAGTGCTAGTGGCCGGCTAGTAAGCGGCAGCGCAGATACGCAGTATTTT. It specifies CSASGRLVSGSADTQYF.

This chain links TRBV20-1 with TRBJ2-1; 7 positions agree with TRBD2. This CDR3 has 16 amino acids. J lost 5 bases, V lost 0 bases, and 10 bases had no gene match. Germline V lookup: CDR1 DFQATT, CDR2 SNEGSKA (reference sequence). The CDR3 coding sequence is TGCAGTGCTAGAGAATCACGGGCTAGCGGAAACAATGAGCAGTTCTTC. Encoded protein: CSARESRASGNNEQFF.

V and J are TRBV7-9 and TRBJ1-1; unclear D gene. Trimming removed 2 bases from V and 4 bases from J, with 11 bases in between. The CDR3 totals 14 residues. Germline-derived CDR1 and CDR2 are SEHNR and FQNEAQ (reference sequence). CDR3 sequence: CASSLTGRFTEAFF. For the CDR3, the DNA is TGTGCCAGCAGCTTAACGGGTAGATTCACTGAAGCTTTCTTT.

The table lists this clonotype with many counts. The chain uses TRBV12-3 or TRBV12-4 and TRBJ2-2; TRBD1 agrees at 7 bases. J was trimmed by 7 bases and V by 6 bases; bases with no gene match: 11. The CDR3 runs to 15 residues. The chain's CDR3 is CASSPGKGAVGELFF. CDR3 coding DNA: TGTGCCAGCAGCCCCGGGAAGGGGGCGGTCGGGGAGCTGTTTTTT.

There are many counts of this clonotype. The rearrangement links TRBV7-9 to TRBJ2-1; D is undetermined. CDR1 and CDR2 (germline): SEHNR, FQNEAQ (reference sequence). The length of the CDR3 is 12 residues. Trimming pared 4 bases from V and 10 bases from J, leaving 11 bases between. The CDR3 DNA reads TGTGCCAGCAGCTCCCCCCTGCGGGAGCAGTTCTTC. Protein sequence: CASSSPLREQFF.

The table lists this clonotype with many counts. The chain employs TRBV20-1 and TRBJ2-1; possibly TRBD2 for D (5 bases). The germline CDR1 and CDR2 sequences are DFQATT and SNEGSKA (reference sequence). The CDR3 spans 14 residues. The V and J ends lost 5 bases and 2 bases respectively, with 13 bases between them. The CDR3 nucleotides read TGCAGTGCTCACGGGGTCCAAGCCTACAATGAGCAGTTCTTC. Translating gives CSAHGVQAYNEQFF.

This clonotype showed up just a few times. Germline and junction disagree at one end, which may indicate a read error. The rearrangement uses TRBV28 and TRBJ2-3; D unclear. The germline gives CDR1 MDHEN, CDR2 SYDVKM. The CDR3 contains 13 residues. The DNA of the CDR3 is TGTGCCTGCAGTTTGGGCTCCACAGATACGCAGTATTTT. Translating gives CACSLGSTDTQYF.

This clonotype was observed many times. This sequence joins TRBV7-2 and TRBJ2-3; 8 bases match TRBD1. The V segment lost 0 bases and the J segment 2 bases; nucleotides outside the gene matches: 4. CDR1 is SGHTA, CDR2 FQGNSA, per germline. This CDR3 has 16 residues. CDR3 loop: CASSLAGTGTTDTQYF. The CDR3, as DNA: TGTGCCAGCAGCTTAGCCGGGACAGGCACCACAGATACGCAGTATTTT.

This clonotype was counted at least ten times. V usage is TRBV30 and J usage is TRBJ2-1; D unclear. Germline V gene data show CDR1 as GTSNPN and CDR2 as SVGIG (reference sequence). This CDR3 is built from 14 residues. Trimming took 4 bases from V and 2 from J, leaving 12 bases between them. CDR3 in amino acids: CAWKNAATYNEQFF. In DNA, the CDR3 is TGTGCCTGGAAGAACGCCGCTACCTACAATGAGCAGTTCTTC.

In this sample, this clonotype turned up a few times. This chain joins TRBV18 and TRBJ2-1; 10 nucleotides line up with TRBD2. The CDR3 covers 18 residues. CDR1 is KGHSH, CDR2 LQKENI, per germline. The V and J ends lost 4 bases and 7 bases, in that order; junction bases with no gene match: 16. CDR3 bases: TGTGCCAGCTCACTTAGACTAGCGGGCTCCACCACTCGTAATGAGCAGTTCTTC. Translated, it gives CASSLRLAGSTTRNEQFF.

This clonotype was counted ten times or more. The rearrangement links TRBV7-6 to TRBJ2-7; TRBD2 matches at 8 bases. The germline V gene has CDR1 SGHVS and CDR2 FNYEAQ. With V trimmed by 2 bases and J by 4 bases, 7 bases remained unmatched. The CDR3 extends over 15 amino acids. This CDR3 is CASSLQSGGPYEQYF. CDR3 DNA sequence: TGTGCCAGCAGCTTACAGTCGGGAGGGCCGTACGAGCAGTACTTC.

This clonotype has at least ten counts. This chain links TRBV2 with TRBJ1-5; TRBD1 is a possible D gene (5 bases). Germline CDR1 SNHLY, CDR2 FYNNEI. This CDR3 comprises 15 residues. Trimming removed 7 bases from V and 0 bases from J, with 13 bases in between. The DNA for the CDR3 is TGTGCCAGCAACCGGGACGGCGATAGCAATCAGCCCCAGCATTTT. Translating it yields CASNRDGDSNQPQHF.

This clonotype was counted at least ten times. V usage is TRBV3-1 and J usage is TRBJ2-4; D gene uncertain. V dropped 4 bases and J dropped 0 bases, with 16 bases sitting between them. Germline V lookup: CDR1 LGHDT, CDR2 YNNKEL (reference sequence). The CDR3 loop spans 17 amino acids. This CDR3 reads CASSPQAVVLAKNIQYF. The CDR3 DNA is TGTGCCAGCAGCCCTCAGGCCGTGGTTCTAGCCAAAAACATTCAGTACTTC.

Many counts were recorded for this clonotype. The rearrangement uses TRBV30 and TRBJ2-1, with D unresolved. With 2 bases removed from V and 4 bases from J, the gap between germline ends came to 9 bases. Germline V gene lookup returns CDR1 GTSNPN and CDR2 SVGIG (reference sequence). This CDR3 contains 13 residues. For the CDR3, the DNA is TGTGCCTGGAGTTCGAGCGATTACAATGAGCAGTTCTTC. Translated, it gives CAWSSSDYNEQFF.

Only a few counts were recorded for this clonotype. A much bigger clone sits one base away, suggesting this may be a read error. The V call is TRBV5-1, the J call TRBJ2-7, with D uncertain. This CDR3 is 12 amino acids long. Germline CDR1 and CDR2: SGHRS and YFSETQ. With 4 bases removed from V and 6 bases from J, the gap between germline ends came to 11 bases. CDR3 in amino acids: CASSPPGAEQYF. CDR3 coding DNA: TGCGCCAGCAGCCCGCCGGGTGCCGAGCAGTACTTC.

Ten or more counts support this clonotype. This chain links TRBV12-3 or TRBV12-4 with TRBJ2-2; TRBD1 might be the D (6 bases). V was trimmed by 6 bases and J by 0 bases, leaving 14 bases between them. The CDR3 has 16 residues. CDR3 protein: CASSKTGQTNTGELFF. The CDR3 DNA follows: TGTGCCAGCAGCAAAACCGGACAGACGAACACCGGGGAGCTGTTTTTT.

This clonotype came up many times. V usage is TRBV3-1 and J usage is TRBJ1-6; D not resolved. The germline CDR1 and CDR2 sequences are LGHDT and YNNKEL (reference sequence). The CDR3 is 15 amino acids. Trimming shortened V by 5 bases and J by 7 bases, and 15 bases separated the two germline ends. The CDR3 DNA reads TGTGCCAGCAGCTTCTCCCGTGGAACGAATTCACCCCTCCACTTT. Its translation is CASSFSRGTNSPLHF.

This clonotype was recorded at least ten times. The gene calls are TRBV29-1 and TRBJ2-1; D is ambiguous. The V end lost 4 bases, the J end lost 6 bases, and 4 bases lay between the germline ends. The germline V gene has CDR1 SQVTM and CDR2 ANQGSEA. The CDR3 consists of 10 residues. CDR3 amino acids: CSVGRNEQFF. CDR3 coding DNA: TGCAGCGTTGGTCGCAATGAGCAGTTCTTC.

Regarding this clonotype: A much larger clonotype is one base distant, so this may be a read error. The J gene is TRBJ2-3, the V gene TRBV24-1; 8 bases are shared with TRBD2. The CDR3 is 14 amino acids. The germline gives CDR1 KGHDR, CDR2 SFDVKD. The CDR3 DNA reads TGTGCCACCAGTGATACGGGACTAGAAGATACGCGGTATTTT. Protein product: CATSDTGLEDTRYF.

This clonotype was seen repeatedly, ten times or more. The chain has TRBV6-5 and TRBJ1-1; the match to TRBD1 covers 10 bases. The CDR3 runs to 18 residues. Trimming at V came to 5 bases and at J to 2 bases, leaving 14 bases not matched to a gene. From germline, CDR1 is MNHEY and CDR2 SVGAGI. CDR3 protein: CASSRSAGGTGANTEAFF. Here the CDR3 DNA reads TGTGCCAGCAGTCGATCCGCCGGGGGGACAGGGGCTAACACTGAAGCTTTCTTT.

There are many counts of this clonotype. J is TRBJ1-1 and V is TRBV5-6, with 9 bases aligning to TRBD1. There are 15 residues in the CDR3. J lost 5 bases, V lost 4 bases, and 9 bases had no gene match. Germline V CDR1 and CDR2: SGHDT, YYEEEE. The DNA of the CDR3 is TGTGCCAGCAGCCAGCGCGGGACAGGGATGACTGAAGCTTTCTTT. This sequence encodes CASSQRGTGMTEAFF.

The rearrangement joins TRBV6-1 to TRBJ2-3, with 10 positions matching TRBD2. Germline V lookup: CDR1 MNHNS, CDR2 SASEGT. V dropped 1 base and J dropped 8; count of bases not matched to a gene: 12. This CDR3 has 17 amino acids. The CDR3 DNA reads as TGTGCCAGCAGTGAAGTCCTTCAGGAAGCGGGAGGGGTTACGCAGTATTTT. Its protein product is CASSEVLQEAGGVTQYF.